Following are 10 T cell receptor beta chains from one sample sequenced in a study of blood T cells in healthy people across ages. The use of a sample-barcoded 5' primer and a J-beta primer mix characterized a second PCR of roughly 6 to 11 cycles. TCRdb reprocessed the 5' RACE reads via MiXCR and lists one record per CDR3 protein. The profile shows roughly 640,000 distinct CDR3 sequences, 25% to 35% of them singletons. The sample was blood. The receptors were gathered from an elderly woman in good health.

The table lists this clonotype with many counts. The CDR3, as DNA: TGCAGTGCTCAAGGGACAGGGGGCTATGAGCAGTTCTTC. Translating it yields CSAQGTGGYEQFF. This chain joins TRBV20-1 and TRBJ2-1; 12 nucleotides agree with TRBD1. Unmatched junction bases numbered 4, after V lost 5 bases and J lost 8 bases. From germline, CDR1 is DFQATT and CDR2 SNEGSKA (reference sequence). The CDR3 length is 13 residues.

This clonotype has at least ten counts. V is TRBV7-2 and J is TRBJ2-7; tentatively, D is TRBD1 (5 bases). Germline V gives CDR1 SGHTA, CDR2 FQGNSA. The V end lost 1 base, the J end lost 0 bases, and 10 bases lay between the germline ends. The CDR3 is 15 residues long. This CDR3 reads CASSLEGASSYEQYF. As DNA, the CDR3 is TGTGCCAGCAGCTTAGAAGGGGCCAGCTCCTACGAGCAGTACTTC.

This rearrangement joins TRBV19 to TRBJ2-2, with D hard to call. V was pared by 5 bases and J by 3 bases, with 10 bases between. CDR1 and CDR2 from the germline V gene are LNHDA and SQIVND (reference sequence). This CDR3 has 14 amino acids. CDR3 nucleotides: TGTGCCAGTAGTGCCCTGGGCTACACCGGGGAGCTGTTTTTT. Translated: CASSALGYTGELFF.

The chain joins TRBV3-1 to TRBJ2-4; unclear D gene. Near its end, the DNA agrees better with TRBJ2-7, so the J call may be wrong. The germline V gene has CDR1 LGHDT and CDR2 YNNKEL (reference sequence). CDR3 length: 14 amino acids. Here the CDR3 DNA reads TGTGCCAGCAGCCAAGATTCAGCTTCCTACGAGCAGTACTTC. Translated, it gives CASSQDSASYEQYF.

This clonotype came up many times. The chain couples TRBV7-3 to TRBJ2-5; 7 bases are shared with TRBD1. In germline, CDR1 is SGHTA, CDR2 FQGTGA. V trimming: 5 bases; J trimming: 5 bases; junction bases outside the gene matches: 8. This CDR3 has 14 residues. The CDR3 sequence is CASSRDRASETQYF. In DNA, the CDR3 is TGTGCCAGCAGCCGAGACAGGGCTTCTGAGACCCAGTACTTC. Full variable domain (rest looked up from reference TRBV7-3 and TRBJ2-5): GAGVSQTPSNKVTEKGKYVELRCDPISGHTALYWYRQSLGQGPEFLIYFQGTGAADDSGLPNDRFFAVRPEGSVSTLKIQRTERGDSAVYLCASSRDRASETQYFGPGTRLLVL.

This clonotype was seen many times. This chain uses TRBV20-1 with TRBJ1-4; TRBD1 matches at 7 bases. The CDR3 has 13 residues. Per the germline V gene, CDR1 is DFQATT and CDR2 is SNEGSKA (reference sequence). Trimming cost V 5 bases and J 7 bases; bases outside gene matches: 7. The CDR3 here is CSACDRVGEKLFF. CDR3 DNA: TGCAGTGCTTGCGACAGGGTTGGTGAAAAACTGTTTTTT.

This clonotype came up a few times. J is TRBJ2-6 and V is TRBV14; 8 bases are shared with TRBD1. With 0 bases clipped from V and 1 base from J, the junction kept 5 bases outside the gene matches. The CDR3 is 18 residues long. Germline CDR1 and CDR2: SGHDN and FVKESK. This CDR3 is CASSQDRGPRSGANVLTF. CDR3 nucleotides: TGTGCCAGCAGCCAAGACAGGGGGCCCCGGTCTGGGGCCAACGTCCTGACTTTC.

This clonotype was found many times. One end of the junction varies from germline; a read error may be responsible. This chain connects TRBV20-1 to TRBJ1-2, with D maybe TRBD1 (5 bases). The germline gives CDR1 DFQATT, CDR2 SNEGSKA (reference sequence). This CDR3 is 13 amino acids long. CDR3 sequence: CSARAAGNSGYTF. The CDR3 nucleotides read TGCAGTGCTAGAGCCGCAGGGAACTCTGGCTACACCTTC.

The rearrangement uses TRBV9 and TRBJ2-2; 12 bases match TRBD2. In germline, CDR1 is SGDLS, CDR2 YYNGEE. CDR3 size: 16 residues. V trimming: 5 bases; J trimming: 5 bases; junction bases outside the gene matches: 7. The CDR3 reads CASSNLAGGRTGELFF. DNA for the CDR3: TGTGCCAGCAGTAACCTAGCGGGGGGGCGGACCGGGGAGCTGTTTTTT.

The chain uses TRBV5-1 and TRBJ1-2, with 10 bases identical to TRBD1. V lost 4 bases to trimming and J lost 8 bases; unmatched junction nucleotides: 17. The germline V gene encodes CDR1 SGHRS and CDR2 YFSETQ. The CDR3 consists of 17 residues. CDR3 region: CASSPNWLGQGNSGYTF. DNA for the CDR3: TGCGCCAGCAGCCCAAACTGGCTGGGACAGGGGAATTCCGGCTACACCTTC.